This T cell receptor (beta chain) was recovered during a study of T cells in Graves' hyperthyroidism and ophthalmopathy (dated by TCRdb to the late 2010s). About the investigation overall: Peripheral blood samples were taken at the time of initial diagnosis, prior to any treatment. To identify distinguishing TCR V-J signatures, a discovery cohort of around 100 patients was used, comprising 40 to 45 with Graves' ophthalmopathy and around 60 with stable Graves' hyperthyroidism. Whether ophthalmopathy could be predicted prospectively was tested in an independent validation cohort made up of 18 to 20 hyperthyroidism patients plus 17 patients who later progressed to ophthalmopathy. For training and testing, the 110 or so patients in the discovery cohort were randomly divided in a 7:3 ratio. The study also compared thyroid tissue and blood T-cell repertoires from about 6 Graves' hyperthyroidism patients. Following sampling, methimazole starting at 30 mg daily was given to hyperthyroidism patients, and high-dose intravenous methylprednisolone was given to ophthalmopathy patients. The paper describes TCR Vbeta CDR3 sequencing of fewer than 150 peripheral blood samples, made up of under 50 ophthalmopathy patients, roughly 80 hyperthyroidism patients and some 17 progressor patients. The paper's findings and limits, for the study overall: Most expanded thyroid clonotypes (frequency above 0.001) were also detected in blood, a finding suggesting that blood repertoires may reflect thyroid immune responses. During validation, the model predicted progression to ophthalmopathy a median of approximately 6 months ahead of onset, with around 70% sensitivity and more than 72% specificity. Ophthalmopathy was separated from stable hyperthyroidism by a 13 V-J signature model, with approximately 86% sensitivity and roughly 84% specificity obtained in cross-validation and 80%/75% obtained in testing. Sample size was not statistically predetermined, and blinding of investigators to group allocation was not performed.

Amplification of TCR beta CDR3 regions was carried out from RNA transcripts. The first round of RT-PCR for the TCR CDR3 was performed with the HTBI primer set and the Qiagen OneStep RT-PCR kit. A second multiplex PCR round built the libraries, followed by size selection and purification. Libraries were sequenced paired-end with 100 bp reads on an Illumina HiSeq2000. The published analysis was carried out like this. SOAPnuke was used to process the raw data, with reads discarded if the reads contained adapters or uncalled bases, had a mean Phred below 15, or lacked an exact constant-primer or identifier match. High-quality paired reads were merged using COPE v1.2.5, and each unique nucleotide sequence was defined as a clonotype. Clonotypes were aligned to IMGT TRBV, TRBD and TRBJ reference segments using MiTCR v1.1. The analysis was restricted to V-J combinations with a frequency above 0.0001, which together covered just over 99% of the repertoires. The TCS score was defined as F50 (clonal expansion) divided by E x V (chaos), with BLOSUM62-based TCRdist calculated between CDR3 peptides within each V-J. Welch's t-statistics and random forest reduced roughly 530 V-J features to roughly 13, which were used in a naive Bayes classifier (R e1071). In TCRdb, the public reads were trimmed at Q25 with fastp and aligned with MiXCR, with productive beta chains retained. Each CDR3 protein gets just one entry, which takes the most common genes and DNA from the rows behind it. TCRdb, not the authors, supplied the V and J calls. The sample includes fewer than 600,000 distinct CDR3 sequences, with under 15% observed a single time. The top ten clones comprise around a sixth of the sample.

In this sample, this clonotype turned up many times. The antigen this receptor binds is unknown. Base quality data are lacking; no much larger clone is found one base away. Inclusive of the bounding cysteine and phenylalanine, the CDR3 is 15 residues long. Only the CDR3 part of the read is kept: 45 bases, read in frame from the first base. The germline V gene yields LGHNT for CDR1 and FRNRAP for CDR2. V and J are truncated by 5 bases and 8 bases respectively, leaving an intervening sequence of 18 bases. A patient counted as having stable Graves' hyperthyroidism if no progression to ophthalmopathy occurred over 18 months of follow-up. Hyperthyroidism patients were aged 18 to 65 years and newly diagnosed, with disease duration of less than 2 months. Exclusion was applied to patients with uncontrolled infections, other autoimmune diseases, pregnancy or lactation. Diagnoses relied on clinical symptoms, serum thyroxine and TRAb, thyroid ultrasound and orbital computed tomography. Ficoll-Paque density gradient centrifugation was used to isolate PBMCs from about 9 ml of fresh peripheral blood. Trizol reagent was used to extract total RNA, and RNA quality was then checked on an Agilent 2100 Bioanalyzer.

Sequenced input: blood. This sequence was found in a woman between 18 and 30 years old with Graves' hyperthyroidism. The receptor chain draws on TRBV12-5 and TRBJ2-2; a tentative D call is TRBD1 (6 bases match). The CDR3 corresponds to CASGPTQGMVGELFF. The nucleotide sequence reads TGTGCTAGTGGTCCCACGCAGGGGATGGTAGGGGAGCTGTTTTTT.